These 28 T cell receptor beta chains came from one sample sequenced in a study of blood T cell repertoires in COVID-19. TCRdb's copy holds only in-frame clones and misses some; the assay was immunoSEQ multiplex PCR. The sample holds approximately 300,000 clones, roughly 86% seen once. The sample taken for sequencing was peripheral blood. The receptors here all came from a woman between 50 and 59 years old with acute or convalescent COVID-19.

The gene calls are TRBV3-1 (or the pseudogene TRBV3-2) and TRBJ1-2; a possible D gene is TRBD1 (6 bases). CDR1 is LGHDT and CDR2 is YNNKEL in the germline V gene (reference sequence). The CDR3 covers 14 residues. V shed 1 base and J shed 4 bases, with 10 bases lying between them. The CDR3 here is CASSQAGEGYGYTF. CDR3 DNA sequence: TGTGCCAGCAGCCAAGCAGGGGAGGGCTATGGCTACACCTTC.

DNA of the CDR3: TGTGCCAGCAGTTACGCTGGGTCTAGCGGGATGAGCTCCTACAATGAGCAGTTCTTC. Translation gives CASSYAGSSGMSSYNEQFF. The V and J genes are TRBV6-2 or TRBV6-3 and TRBJ2-1, with 9 positions matching TRBD2. CDR1 and CDR2 from the germline V gene are MNHEY and SVGEGT. With V trimmed by 2 bases and J by 0 bases, 11 bases remained unmatched. This CDR3 has 19 residues.

The chain links TRBV2 to TRBJ1-6; D is ambiguous. V lost 6 bases and J 6 bases, leaving 18 bases between the germline ends. Per the germline V gene, CDR1 is SNHLY and CDR2 is FYNNEI. This CDR3 is built from 16 residues. The CDR3 DNA reads as TGTGCCAGCAGCCCCGAATCTACCCAACTTAATTCACCCCTCCACTTT. Residues: CASSPESTQLNSPLHF.

V gene TRBV7-2 combines with J gene TRBJ2-3, with a weak D call TRBD2 (6 bases). V lost 1 base to trimming and J lost 6 bases, with 8 bases between them. This CDR3 is 13 amino acids long. Germline CDR1 SGHTA, CDR2 FQGNSA. CDR3 nucleotides: TGTGCCAGCAGCTTAGGGGGGGAGGATACGCAGTATTTT. Its translation is CASSLGGEDTQYF.

This clone appeared once. The chain combines TRBV3-1 (or the pseudogene TRBV3-2) with TRBJ2-1, with unresolved D. V lost 0 bases and J 10 bases, leaving 7 bases between the germline ends. CDR3 length: 12 residues. Germline V lookup: CDR1 LGHDT, CDR2 YNNKEL (reference sequence). CDR3 DNA: TGTGCCAGCAGCCAAGAACTACCCGAGCAGTTCTTC. It yields the protein CASSQELPEQFF.

V gene TRBV28 combines with J gene TRBJ1-3; no reliable D call. V was shortened by 2 bases and J by 4 bases, with 15 bases between the two germline ends. This CDR3 has 16 amino acids. Per the germline V gene, CDR1 is MDHEN and CDR2 is SYDVKM. The CDR3: CASSLAADWKGNTIYF. DNA for the CDR3: TGTGCCAGCAGTTTAGCCGCGGATTGGAAAGGAAACACCATATATTTT.

This chain uses TRBV4-2 with TRBJ2-1; D gene ambiguous. This CDR3 comprises 15 residues. V was clipped by 6 bases and J by 3 bases, with 15 bases between them. The germline gives CDR1 LGHNA, CDR2 YNFKEQ. CDR3: CASRPTLGFYNEQFF. CDR3 bases: TGTGCCAGCAGACCTACTCTCGGGTTCTACAATGAGCAGTTCTTC.

The V and J genes are TRBV7-2 and TRBJ2-7, with 11 bases fitting TRBD1. Losses at the gene ends were 5 bases for V and 6 bases for J; bases not matched to a gene: 6. Germline loops: CDR1 SGHTA, CDR2 FQGNSA. The CDR3 sequence is 14 residues long. CDR3 protein: CASSVTGTGGEQYF. CDR3 sequence (DNA): TGTGCCAGCAGCGTTACCGGGACAGGGGGCGAGCAGTACTTC.

The rearrangement joins TRBV9 to TRBJ2-3, with D possibly TRBD2 on 6 matching bases. Trimming pared 1 base from V and 1 base from J, leaving 10 bases between. The CDR3 contains 15 residues. The germline V gene has CDR1 SGDLS and CDR2 YYNGEE. This CDR3 reads CASSVRESGTDTQYF. The CDR3 DNA reads TGTGCCAGCAGCGTACGGGAGTCGGGCACAGATACGCAGTATTTT.

The chain links TRBV28 to TRBJ1-1, with 10 nucleotides matching TRBD1. The V and J ends lost 3 bases and 10 bases, in that order; junction bases with no gene match: 8. The CDR3 runs 14 residues. Per germline, CDR1 MDHEN and CDR2 SYDVKM. The DNA for the CDR3 is TGTGCCAGCAGTTTGGGGATCCGGGACAGGGGAGCTTTCTTT. Amino acid sequence: CASSLGIRDRGAFF. Based on the CDR3 plus reference TRBV28 and TRBJ1-1, the full variable domain is DVKVTQSSRYLVKRTGEKVFLECVQDMDHENMFWYRQDPGLGLRLIYFSYDVKMKEKGDIPEGYSVSREKKERFSLILESASTNQTSMYLCASSLGIRDRGAFFGQGTRLTVV.

The chain is built from TRBV5-4 and TRBJ1-1, with D maybe TRBD1 (5 bases). The CDR3 is 11 amino acids. The ends were cut back, 5 bases at V and 5 bases at J, with 7 bases in the middle. Germline V gives CDR1 SGHNT, CDR2 YYREEE (reference sequence). This CDR3 is CASSKGTEAFF. CDR3 DNA: TGTGCCAGCAGTAAGGGGACTGAAGCTTTCTTT.

This sequence joins TRBV12-5 and TRBJ2-5; D uncertain. Trimming shortened V by 2 bases and J by 5 bases, and 6 bases separated the two germline ends. CDR3 length: 12 amino acids. The germline V gene encodes CDR1 LGHNT and CDR2 FRNRAP. CDR3 sequence reads: CASGLTFETQYF. CDR3 nucleotides: TGTGCTAGTGGTTTGACATTCGAGACCCAGTACTTC.

This clone was recorded only once. The chain combines TRBV7-3 with TRBJ2-7; D is unclear. The germline CDR1 and CDR2 sequences are SGHTA and FQGTGA. Trimming left V 1 base short and J 5 bases short, with 15 bases between. The CDR3 runs 15 residues. The CDR3 loop is CASSLNGLAPNEQYF. CDR3 DNA sequence: TGTGCCAGCAGCTTAAACGGGTTGGCGCCCAACGAGCAGTACTTC.

The table lists this clone with a few counts. The chain links TRBV6-5 to TRBJ1-6, with unresolved D. CDR1 is MNHEY, CDR2 SVGAGI, per germline. Trimming took off 6 bases at V and 5 bases at J, with 14 bases between the two ends. This CDR3 comprises 15 residues. CDR3 nucleotide sequence: TGTGCCAGCAGAACCGCCGACACGGATAATTCACCCCTCCACTTT. Its protein product is CASRTADTDNSPLHF.

The chain links TRBV2 to TRBJ2-2, with 11 bases identical to TRBD2. The CDR3 extends over 14 amino acids. V was clipped by 6 bases and J by 5 bases; unmatched bases: 2. Germline V lookup: CDR1 SNHLY, CDR2 FYNNEI. The CDR3 nucleotides read TGTGCCAGCAGACCTAGCGGGAGGACCGGGGAGCTGTTTTTT. It translates to CASRPSGRTGELFF.

The V and J genes are TRBV21-1 and TRBJ1-5; TRBD1, the table's D call, lacks a check against the DNA. TRBV21-1 is a known pseudogene. This CDR3 is 15 amino acids long. The CDR3 region is CATVYELGGNQPQHF. CDR3 coding DNA: TGTGCCACCGTGTATGAGCTGGGCGGCAATCAGCCCCAGCATTTT.

The chain has TRBV7-2 and TRBJ1-2; a weak D match, TRBD1 (6 bases). Germline V gene sequence: CDR1 SGHTA, CDR2 FQGNSA. The V end lost 2 bases, the J end lost 2 bases, and 9 bases lay between the germline ends. CDR3 length equals 14 residues. This CDR3 reads CASSLYTGNYGYTF. The CDR3 DNA is TGTGCCAGCAGCTTATACACAGGGAACTATGGCTACACCTTC.

The CDR3 DNA is TGTGCCAGCAGTCTAATCGGACTGCTATCCAATGAGCAGTTCTTC. Its translation: CASSLIGLLSNEQFF. The chain links TRBV28 to TRBJ2-1, with D perhaps TRBD2 (5 bases). The CDR3 runs 15 residues. Germline V gene sequence: CDR1 MDHEN, CDR2 SYDVKM. The V gene lost 5 bases and the J gene lost 6 bases, with 17 bases spanning the gap.

This clone occurred once. The V and J genes are TRBV6-5 and TRBJ2-5; 10 nucleotides line up with TRBD2. This CDR3 region has 16 residues. Germline V gene sequence: CDR1 MNHEY, CDR2 SVGAGI. J gave up 4 bases and V 4 bases, and 9 bases lay outside the gene matches. CDR3 protein: CASSSLSGRAAETQYF. The DNA for the CDR3 is TGTGCCAGCAGTTCATTGAGCGGGAGGGCCGCAGAGACCCAGTACTTC.

The rearrangement joins TRBV19 to TRBJ1-5; D perhaps matches TRBD1 (6 bases). The V end lost 1 base, the J end lost 7 bases, and 11 bases lay between the germline ends. The CDR3 totals 14 residues. Germline V lookup: CDR1 LNHDA, CDR2 SQIVND (reference sequence). CDR3: CASSIGGPGQPQHF. The CDR3 nucleotides read TGTGCCAGTAGTATAGGGGGGCCAGGGCAGCCCCAGCATTTT.

The CDR3 sequence: CASSVDRASGNTIYF. The DNA for the CDR3 is TGTGCCAGCAGCGTAGACAGGGCCTCTGGAAACACCATATATTTT. The chain is built from TRBV9 and TRBJ1-3; possible D gene TRBD1, 6 bases. V was cut by 0 bases and J by 0 bases, with 7 bases left in between. Germline lookup yields CDR1 SGDLS and CDR2 YYNGEE. The CDR3 loop spans 15 amino acids.

The chain recombines TRBV7-9 with TRBJ2-1; TRBD1 aligns across 7 bases. The CDR3 covers 16 residues. Unmatched junction bases numbered 7, after V lost 2 bases and J lost 3 bases. Germline CDR1 SEHNR, CDR2 FQNEAQ (reference sequence). CDR3 sequence (DNA): TGTGCCAGCAGCTTACTCCGGGACAGAGACTACAATGAGCAGTTCTTC. Amino acids: CASSLLRDRDYNEQFF.

The chain couples TRBV6-2 or TRBV6-3 to TRBJ1-1; 8 bases are shared with TRBD1. J gave up 4 bases and V 2 bases, and 9 bases lay outside the gene matches. Germline CDR1 and CDR2: MNHEY and SVGEGT. The CDR3 length is 16 residues. CDR3 residues: CASSYPATDRGTEAFF. The CDR3 nucleotides are TGTGCCAGCAGTTACCCCGCTACCGACAGGGGCACTGAAGCTTTCTTT.

CDR3 DNA: TGTGCCAGCAGCTCAGGGGACGGGGTTAACTATGGCTACACCTTC. Translating gives CASSSGDGVNYGYTF. This chain connects TRBV7-9 to TRBJ1-2; D might be TRBD1 (6 bases). CDR3 length equals 15 residues. V lost 4 bases to trimming and J lost 1 base, with 13 bases between them. The V gene's germline CDR1 is SEHNR and CDR2 FQNEAQ (reference sequence).

V is TRBV9 and J is TRBJ1-5; D call uncertain. Germline loops: CDR1 SGDLS, CDR2 YYNGEE. The CDR3 is 14 amino acids. V lost 0 bases, J lost 3 bases, and 7 bases lay in between. CDR3 sequence (DNA): TGTGCCAGCAGCGTAGGACAACCCAATCAGCCCCAGCATTTT. This sequence encodes CASSVGQPNQPQHF.

The chain has TRBV30 and TRBJ2-2; D remains unclear. CDR1 is GTSNPN and CDR2 is SVGIG in the germline V gene (reference sequence). V lost 2 bases, J lost 3 bases, and 7 bases lay in between. The CDR3 loop spans 13 amino acids. The CDR3 here is CAWSSADTGELFF. CDR3 sequence (DNA): TGTGCCTGGAGTTCTGCGGACACCGGGGAGCTGTTTTTT.

This clone was observed a handful of times. The V and J genes are TRBV25-1 and TRBJ1-6, with TRBD1 matching over 8 bases. Germline V gene sequence: CDR1 MGHDK, CDR2 SYGVNS. The CDR3 is 13 amino acids. Losses at the gene ends were 9 bases for V and 9 bases for J; bases not matched to a gene: 7. CDR3 coding DNA: TGTGCCAGTTCGACAGGGGACCCTTCACCCCTCCACTTT. Its translation is CASSTGDPSPLHF.

This chain connects TRBV6-5 to TRBJ2-5, with 8 bases lining up with TRBD2. From germline, CDR1 is MNHEY and CDR2 SVGAGI. V lost 7 bases to trimming and J lost 4 bases; unmatched junction nucleotides: 11. The CDR3 is made up of 15 amino acids. The CDR3 reads CASTLVAGRGETQYF. The CDR3 DNA sequence: TGTGCCAGCACCTTAGTAGCGGGAAGGGGAGAGACCCAGTACTTC.